This TCR beta chain appears in the sequencing data of a study of cytomegalovirus exposure and HLA in healthy donors. Whole-study context: Out of about 180 million T cells, an earlier analysis found 117 million unique TCR beta sequences in total. Findings and limits, study-wide: A missense variant in DCLRE1C was later tied to TCR beta V- and J-gene trimming. Previously analyzed data showed that most TCR beta V segments were productive at a frequency of about 87% or about 30%. For most subjects, TCR beta sequences were reported to predict HLA-A and HLA-B alleles with accuracy.

Comments on this clone: The antigen remains undetermined.

Trimming removed 7 bases from V and 0 bases from J, with 13 bases in between. CDR1 is LNHDA and CDR2 is SQIVND in the germline V gene (reference sequence). The CDR3 spans 14 residues. Primers: 60 Vbeta forward and 13 Jbeta reverse. Assay used: immunoSEQ multiplex PCR; TCRdb lists only in-frame clones, some missing. The repertoire includes about 150,000 clones, approximately 80% of them detected once, and less than 2% sits in the top ten. This sequence joins TRBV19 and TRBJ2-7; no firm D call. The origin of this receptor is a man in his forties or fifties in good health and CMV-seronegative. Sequenced: PBMCs. The CDR3 is CASKNQRDSYEQYF. The CDR3 DNA sequence: TGTGCCAGTAAGAACCAGCGAGACTCCTACGAGCAGTACTTC.